These 27 T cell receptor beta chains share one sample of origin, sequenced in a study of early stage breast cancer tumors (TCRdb year 2017). The method behind the library was the immunoSEQ multiplex PCR assay. This is the immuneACCESS table as TCRdb keeps it, with only in-frame sequences that have V and J called. A part of the clones is gone; compared with another copy, unresolved V genes explain less than half, and the rest is unexplained. In this sample the table shows about 41,000 clones, about 78% of which occur a single time. Of the sample, about 7.8% is held by the ten largest clones. The sequencing input was blood. The receptors here all came from a person aged 50 to 59 with breast cancer.

The rearrangement links TRBV2 to TRBJ2-5; D is perhaps TRBD1 (7 bases). Germline V gene sequence: CDR1 SNHLY, CDR2 FYNNEI. The CDR3 spans 15 residues. V was clipped by 8 bases and J by 2 bases, with 18 bases between them. The DNA of the CDR3 is TGTGCCAGCCGTCCTGGCGGGACAGCGCAAGAGACCCAGTACTTC. Its translation: CASRPGGTAQETQYF.

The genes are TRBV4-3 and TRBJ1-1, with 7 bases identical to TRBD1. This CDR3 is 13 amino acids long. CDR1 is LGHNA, CDR2 YSLEER, per germline. Unmatched junction bases numbered 9, after V lost 5 bases and J lost 9 bases. CDR3 coding DNA: TGCGCCAGCAGCGACAGGGACCCGGGGAAAGCTTTCTTT. Its translation: CASSDRDPGKAFF.

V and J are TRBV7-9 and TRBJ2-1; D is possibly TRBD2 (5 bases). The CDR3 consists of 13 residues. The V gene's germline CDR1 is SEHNR and CDR2 FQNEAQ (reference sequence). V lost 1 base to trimming and J lost 10 bases, with 11 bases between them. The CDR3 region is CASSLGESEEQFF. DNA for the CDR3: TGTGCCAGCAGCTTAGGGGAGTCGGAAGAGCAGTTCTTC.

The chain couples TRBV5-1 to TRBJ1-1; 8 bases are a match to TRBD1. With V trimmed by 2 bases and J by 1 base, 1 base remained unmatched. The CDR3 is made up of 14 amino acids. Germline values: CDR1 SGHRS, CDR2 YFSETQ. CDR3 sequence (DNA): TGCGCCAGCAGCTTCCAGGGGGCGAACACTGAAGCTTTCTTT. Translated: CASSFQGANTEAFF.

V gene TRBV9 combines with J gene TRBJ1-2; TRBD1 agrees at 7 bases. The length of the CDR3 is 14 residues. Germline values: CDR1 SGDLS, CDR2 YYNGEE. After removal of 3 bases from V and 4 bases from J, the junction contained 6 bases not matched to a gene. As DNA, the CDR3 is TGTGCCAGCAGCGGGACAGGTCGTCTCTATGGCTACACCTTC. Protein product: CASSGTGRLYGYTF.

The gene calls are TRBV4-1 and TRBJ2-7; 9 bases are a match to TRBD1. The V segment lost 1 base and the J segment 4 bases; nucleotides outside the gene matches: 8. Germline CDR1 MGHRA, CDR2 YSYEKL. The CDR3 is 16 amino acids. CDR3 sequence: CASSQVATGTGYEQYF. The CDR3 DNA follows: TGCGCCAGCAGCCAAGTCGCCACCGGGACAGGGTACGAGCAGTACTTC.

Written as DNA, the CDR3 is TGTGCCAGTACCGACGCCAGGGGAAAGAACACTGAAGCTTTCTTT. Amino acid sequence: CASTDARGKNTEAFF. The chain uses TRBV19 and TRBJ1-1, with a tentative D call TRBD1 (6 bases). Germline CDR1 LNHDA, CDR2 SQIVND (reference sequence). Between the trimmed V and J ends, which lost 7 bases and 1 base, there was a span of 16 bases. The CDR3 runs to 15 residues.

This clone was observed once. V is TRBV15 and J is TRBJ2-5, with 9 bases aligning to TRBD1. With V trimmed by 3 bases and J by 4 bases, 9 bases remained unmatched. CDR1 is LNHNV, CDR2 YYDKDF, per germline (reference sequence). The CDR3 covers 16 residues. This chain's CDR3 is CATSSDRDRVGETQYF. The CDR3, as DNA: TGTGCCACCAGCAGCGACCGGGACAGGGTGGGAGAGACCCAGTACTTC.

This clone was observed a handful of times. V and J are TRBV28 and TRBJ2-1; D ambiguous. V lost 10 bases and J 12 bases, leaving 16 bases between the germline ends. Germline V gene lookup returns CDR1 MDHEN and CDR2 SYDVKM. The CDR3 runs 11 residues. The CDR3, as DNA: TGTGCCACCCATACGGCCCAGGTGCAGTTCTTC. This codes for CATHTAQVQFF.

The rearrangement links TRBV27 to TRBJ2-5; weak D call: TRBD2 (6 bases). The germline V gene encodes CDR1 MNHEY and CDR2 SMNVEV (reference sequence). The CDR3 runs to 17 residues. V lost 6 bases, J lost 1 base, and 21 bases lay in between. The CDR3 is CASRIGDLGRSQETQYF. CDR3 nucleotides: TGTGCCAGCAGGATAGGGGACTTGGGGCGGAGCCAAGAGACCCAGTACTTC.

The J gene is TRBJ1-1, the V gene TRBV7-6; a possible D gene is TRBD1 (6 bases). The germline V gene encodes CDR1 SGHVS and CDR2 FNYEAQ. The ends were cut back, 6 bases at V and 7 bases at J, with 15 bases in the middle. This CDR3 has 13 amino acids. CDR3 coding DNA: TGTGCCAGCAGTCGTCGTCTGGACAGTGAAGCTTTCTTT. Amino acids: CASSRRLDSEAFF.

The rearrangement joins TRBV7-9 to TRBJ2-1, with D perhaps matching TRBD2 (6 bases). V lost 5 bases, J lost 4 bases, and 12 bases lay in between. The germline V gene has CDR1 SEHNR and CDR2 FQNEAQ (reference sequence). CDR3 length: 14 amino acids. CDR3 nucleotide sequence: TGTGCCAGCAGCCGGGAGACAGTGTACAATGAGCAGTTCTTC. Amino acid sequence: CASSRETVYNEQFF.

In this sample, this clone turned up a few times. This chain connects TRBV2 to TRBJ1-5; 8 bases map to TRBD1. The junction had 2 bases not matched to a gene; V was cut back by 7 bases and J by 3 bases. The CDR3 covers 13 residues. The germline CDR1 and CDR2 sequences are SNHLY and FYNNEI. The CDR3, as DNA: TGTGCCAGCACGGGACAGGTCAATCAGCCCCAGCATTTT. This encodes CASTGQVNQPQHF.

The chain recombines TRBV5-4 with TRBJ2-7; D is perhaps TRBD2 (6 bases). This CDR3 region has 13 residues. CDR1 and CDR2 from the germline V gene are SGHNT and YYREEE (reference sequence). Trimming shortened V by 4 bases and J by 6 bases, and 14 bases separated the two germline ends. This CDR3 reads CASSTGGVSEQYV. The CDR3 bases are TGTGCCAGCAGCACCGGAGGGGTATCCGAGCAGTACGTC.

The chain combines TRBV9 with TRBJ2-3; maybe TRBD2 (6 bases). V shed 4 bases and J shed 5 bases, with 14 bases lying between them. This CDR3 contains 14 residues. Germline V gene lookup returns CDR1 SGDLS and CDR2 YYNGEE. CDR3 residues: CASSPGSSGDTQYF. The CDR3 bases are TGTGCCAGCAGCCCAGGAAGTAGCGGAGATACGCAGTATTTT.

V is TRBV29-1 and J is TRBJ1-2; possibly TRBD1 for D (6 bases). The V end lost 4 bases, the J end lost 4 bases, and 13 bases lay between the germline ends. CDR1 and CDR2 from the germline V gene are SQVTM and ANQGSEA. The CDR3 extends over 13 amino acids. CDR3 coding DNA: TGCAGCGTTGTGGGGGGGCGGAGCTATGGCTACACCTTC. Its protein is CSVVGGRSYGYTF.

V and J are TRBV29-1 and TRBJ1-2; possible D gene TRBD1, 5 bases. The V end was cut by 7 bases, the J end by 3 bases, with 18 bases between. Germline values: CDR1 SQVTM, CDR2 ANQGSEA. There are 14 residues in the CDR3. DNA for the CDR3: TGCAGCGCTAAACGGGGGGGGAACGACTATGGCTACACCTTC. Translating gives CSAKRGGNDYGYTF.

CDR3 coding DNA: TGCGCCAGCAGGGCCGGGTCCTCCGAGGGCAATGAGCAGTTCTTC. This codes for CASRAGSSEGNEQFF. This chain connects TRBV5-1 to TRBJ2-1; TRBD2 is a possible D gene (5 bases). Germline V gene lookup returns CDR1 SGHRS and CDR2 YFSETQ. V shed 5 bases and J shed 6 bases, with 18 bases lying between them. This CDR3 is built from 15 residues.

This clone was counted once. V usage is TRBV2 and J usage is TRBJ1-4, with 10 bases that match TRBD1. Germline loops: CDR1 SNHLY, CDR2 FYNNEI. This CDR3 is 15 amino acids long. V lost 7 bases and J lost 3; bases outside the gene matches: 5. CDR3: CASTGTGVPNEKLFF. CDR3 nucleotide sequence: TGTGCCAGCACCGGGACAGGGGTCCCTAATGAAAAACTGTTTTTT.

The table lists this clone with a count of one. The rearrangement joins TRBV7-9 to TRBJ2-7, with 11 bases lining up with TRBD2. Germline lookup yields CDR1 SEHNR and CDR2 FQNEAQ (reference sequence). V lost 2 bases to trimming and J lost 5 bases; unmatched junction nucleotides: 14. The CDR3 runs 18 residues. The CDR3 DNA sequence: TGTGCCAGCAGCTTAAGTCCCATTAGCGGGAGGGCCTTCCACGAGCAGTACTTC. Translated, it gives CASSLSPISGRAFHEQYF.

V gene TRBV7-6 combines with J gene TRBJ2-5; TRBD2 agrees at 13 bases. Germline CDR1 SGHVS, CDR2 FNYEAQ. J was trimmed by 3 bases and V by 5 bases; bases with no gene match: 3. The CDR3 has 15 residues. The CDR3 region is CASSQGTSGEETQYF. The CDR3 nucleotides are TGTGCCAGCAGCCAGGGGACTAGCGGGGAAGAGACCCAGTACTTC.

Remarks on this clone: Other DNA sequences from this sample encode an identical CDR3 as well. The chain has TRBV5-1 and TRBJ2-1; 10 positions agree with TRBD2. From germline, CDR1 is SGHRS and CDR2 YFSETQ. There are 15 residues in the CDR3. Losses at the gene ends were 3 bases for V and 3 bases for J; bases not matched to a gene: 3. The CDR3 DNA sequence: TGCGCCAGCAGCTCCGGGACTAGCGACTACAATGAGCAGTTCTTC. Translation gives CASSSGTSDYNEQFF. Drawing the rest from reference TRBV5-1 and TRBJ2-1, the complete variable domain is KAGVTQTPRYLIKTRGQQVTLSCSPISGHRSVSWYQQTPGQGLQFLFEYFSETQRNKGNFPGRFSGRQFSNSRSEMNVSTLELGDSALYLCASSSGTSDYNEQFFGPGTRLTVL.

The chain couples TRBV7-9 to TRBJ2-3; D remains unclear. Germline loops: CDR1 SEHNR, CDR2 FQNEAQ (reference sequence). The CDR3 is made up of 12 amino acids. V lost 1 base and J 7 bases, leaving 6 bases between the germline ends. The CDR3 spells CASSLGGNTQYF. CDR3 DNA sequence: TGTGCCAGCAGCTTAGGCGGTAATACGCAGTATTTT.

The chain uses TRBV5-1 and TRBJ2-1; D perhaps matches TRBD1 (6 bases). Germline V gene sequence: CDR1 SGHRS, CDR2 YFSETQ. V lost 0 bases to trimming and J lost 7 bases, with 11 bases between them. The CDR3 covers 14 residues. The CDR3 sequence: CASSLGDTGNEQFF. CDR3 bases: TGCGCCAGCAGCTTGGGGGACACCGGGAATGAGCAGTTCTTC.

V is TRBV2 and J is TRBJ1-5, with TRBD1 matching over 10 bases. Germline CDR1 SNHLY, CDR2 FYNNEI. This CDR3 has 14 amino acids. Trimming at V came to 5 bases and at J to 6 bases, leaving 4 bases not matched to a gene. In DNA form, the CDR3 reads TGTGCCAGCAGTCCGACAGGGGGCCGTCAGCCCCAGCATTTT. Translating it yields CASSPTGGRQPQHF.

This clone was counted a few times. The chain links TRBV4-3 to TRBJ2-5, with unresolved D. Germline assignment: CDR1 LGHNA and CDR2 YSLEER. V shed 1 base and J shed 5 bases, with 14 bases lying between them. The CDR3 runs to 15 residues. CDR3 loop: CASSQVNGAWETQYF. As DNA, the CDR3 is TGCGCCAGCAGCCAAGTAAATGGAGCTTGGGAGACCCAGTACTTC.

The genes are TRBV18 and TRBJ1-4; a possible D gene is TRBD1 (5 bases). The germline V gene encodes CDR1 KGHSH and CDR2 LQKENI. Trimming removed 3 bases at V and 6 bases at J, with 20 bases between. This CDR3 has 17 residues. This chain's CDR3 is CASSPRAQTRGDEKLFF. CDR3 sequence (DNA): TGTGCCAGCTCACCGAGGGCGCAGACCCGGGGGGATGAAAAACTGTTTTTT.